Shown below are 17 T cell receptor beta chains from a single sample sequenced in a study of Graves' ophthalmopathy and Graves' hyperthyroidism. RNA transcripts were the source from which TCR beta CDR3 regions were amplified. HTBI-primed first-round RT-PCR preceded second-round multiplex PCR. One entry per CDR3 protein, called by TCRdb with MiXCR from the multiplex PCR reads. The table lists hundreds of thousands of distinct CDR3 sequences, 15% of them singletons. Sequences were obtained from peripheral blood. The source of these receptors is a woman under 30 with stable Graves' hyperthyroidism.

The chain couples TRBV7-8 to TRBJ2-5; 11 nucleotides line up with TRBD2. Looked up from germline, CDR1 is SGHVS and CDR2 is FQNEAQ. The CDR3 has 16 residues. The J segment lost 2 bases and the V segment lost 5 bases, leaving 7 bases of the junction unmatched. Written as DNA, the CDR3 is TGTGCCAGCAGCCAGAGGCTAGCGGGGGGTCAAGAGACCCAGTACTTC. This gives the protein CASSQRLAGGQETQYF.

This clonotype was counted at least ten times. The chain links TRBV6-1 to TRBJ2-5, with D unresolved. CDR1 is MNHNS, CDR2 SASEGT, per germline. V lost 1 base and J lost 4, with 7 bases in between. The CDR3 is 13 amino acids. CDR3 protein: CASSEGQRETQYF. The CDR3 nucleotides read TGTGCCAGCAGTGAAGGGCAGAGAGAGACCCAGTACTTC.

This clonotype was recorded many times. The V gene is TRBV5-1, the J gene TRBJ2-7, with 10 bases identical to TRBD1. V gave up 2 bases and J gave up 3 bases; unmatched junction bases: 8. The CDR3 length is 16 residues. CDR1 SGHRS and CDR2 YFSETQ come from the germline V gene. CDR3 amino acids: CASSFGPRTGGYEQYF. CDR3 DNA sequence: TGCGCCAGCAGCTTTGGGCCAAGGACAGGGGGCTACGAGCAGTACTTC.

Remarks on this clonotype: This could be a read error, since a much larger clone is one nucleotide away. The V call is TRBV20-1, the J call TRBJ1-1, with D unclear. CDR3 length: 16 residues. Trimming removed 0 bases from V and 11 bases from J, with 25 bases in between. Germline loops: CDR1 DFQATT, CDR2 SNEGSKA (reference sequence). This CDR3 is CSARDLRTEVVEYAFF. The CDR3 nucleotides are TGCAGTGCTAGAGATCTCCGGACGGAAGTTGTAGAGTATGCTTTCTTT.

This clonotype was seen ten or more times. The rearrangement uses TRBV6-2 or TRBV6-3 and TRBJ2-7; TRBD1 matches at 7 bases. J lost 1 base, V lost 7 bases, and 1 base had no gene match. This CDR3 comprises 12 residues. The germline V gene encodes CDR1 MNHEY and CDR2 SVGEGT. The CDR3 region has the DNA TGTGCCAGCAACAGGGGATCCTACGAGCAGTACTTC. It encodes CASNRGSYEQYF.

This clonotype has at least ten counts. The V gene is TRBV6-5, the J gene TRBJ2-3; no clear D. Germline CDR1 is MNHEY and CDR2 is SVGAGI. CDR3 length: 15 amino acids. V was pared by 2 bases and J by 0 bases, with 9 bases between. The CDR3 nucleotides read TGTGCCAGCAGTTACGACTGGGCTAGCACAGATACGCAGTATTTT. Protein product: CASSYDWASTDTQYF.

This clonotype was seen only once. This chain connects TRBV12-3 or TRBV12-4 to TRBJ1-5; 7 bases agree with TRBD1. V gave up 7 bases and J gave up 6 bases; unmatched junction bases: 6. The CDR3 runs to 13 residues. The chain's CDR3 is CASNPGGSQPQHF. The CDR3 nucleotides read TGTGCCAGCAATCCAGGGGGGTCTCAGCCCCAGCATTTT.

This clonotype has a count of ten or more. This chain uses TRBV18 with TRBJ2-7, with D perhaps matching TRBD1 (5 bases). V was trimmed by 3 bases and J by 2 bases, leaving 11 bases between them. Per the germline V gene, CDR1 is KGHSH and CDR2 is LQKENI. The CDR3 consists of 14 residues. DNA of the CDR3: TGTGCCAGCTCACCCGGACACCCCACCTACGAGCAGTACTTC. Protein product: CASSPGHPTYEQYF.

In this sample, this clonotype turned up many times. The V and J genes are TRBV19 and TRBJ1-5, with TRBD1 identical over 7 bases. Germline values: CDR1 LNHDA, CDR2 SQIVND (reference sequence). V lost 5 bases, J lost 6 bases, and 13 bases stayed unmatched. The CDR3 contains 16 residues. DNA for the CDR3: TGTGCCAGTAGTGCCCAGACAGGGCCTCGACGTCAGCCCCAGCATTTT. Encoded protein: CASSAQTGPRRQPQHF.

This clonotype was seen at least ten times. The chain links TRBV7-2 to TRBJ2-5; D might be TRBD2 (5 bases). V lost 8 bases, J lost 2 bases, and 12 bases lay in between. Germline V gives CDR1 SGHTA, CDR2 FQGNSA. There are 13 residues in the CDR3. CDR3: CASAPDFQETQYF. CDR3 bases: TGTGCCAGCGCCCCGGACTTTCAAGAGACCCAGTACTTC.

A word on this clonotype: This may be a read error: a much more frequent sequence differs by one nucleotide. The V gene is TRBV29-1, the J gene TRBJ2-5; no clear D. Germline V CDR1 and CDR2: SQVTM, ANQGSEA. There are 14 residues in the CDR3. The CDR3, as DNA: TGCAGCGATGAAGGTTCCCCAGACCAAGAGACCCAGTACTTC. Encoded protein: CSDEGSPDQETQYF. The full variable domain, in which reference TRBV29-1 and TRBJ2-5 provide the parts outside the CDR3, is SAVISQKPSRDICQRGTSLTIQCQVDSQVTMMFWYRQQPGQSLTLIATANQGSEATYESGFVIDKFPISRPNLTFSTLTVSNMSPEDSSIYLCSDEGSPDQETQYFGPGTRLLVL.

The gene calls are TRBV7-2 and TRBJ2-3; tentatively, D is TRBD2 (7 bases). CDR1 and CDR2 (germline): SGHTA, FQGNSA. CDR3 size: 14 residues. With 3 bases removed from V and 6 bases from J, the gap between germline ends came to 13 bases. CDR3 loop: CASSLGGGPDTQYF. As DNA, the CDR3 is TGTGCCAGCAGCTTGGGGGGGGGCCCCGATACGCAGTATTTT.

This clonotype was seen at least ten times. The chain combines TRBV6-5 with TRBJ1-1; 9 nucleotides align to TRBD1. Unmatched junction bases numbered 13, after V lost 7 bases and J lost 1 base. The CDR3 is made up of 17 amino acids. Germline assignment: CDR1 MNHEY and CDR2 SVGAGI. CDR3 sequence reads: CASINRGTGTRNTEAFF. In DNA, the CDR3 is TGTGCCAGCATTAATAGGGGGACAGGGACGAGGAACACTGAAGCTTTCTTT.

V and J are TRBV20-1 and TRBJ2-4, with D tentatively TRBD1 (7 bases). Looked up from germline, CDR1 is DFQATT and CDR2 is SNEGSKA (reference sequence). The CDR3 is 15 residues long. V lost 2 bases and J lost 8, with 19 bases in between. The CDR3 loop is CSARKGGTESDIQYF. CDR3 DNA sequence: TGCAGTGCTAGAAAAGGGGGGACAGAATCGGACATTCAGTACTTC.

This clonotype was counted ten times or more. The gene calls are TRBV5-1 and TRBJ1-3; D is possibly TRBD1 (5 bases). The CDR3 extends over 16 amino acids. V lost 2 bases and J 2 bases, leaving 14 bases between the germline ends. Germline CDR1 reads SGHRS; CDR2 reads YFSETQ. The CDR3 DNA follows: TGCGCCAGCAGCTTAGCCGGGACGGCTGCTGGAAACACCATATATTTT. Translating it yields CASSLAGTAAGNTIYF. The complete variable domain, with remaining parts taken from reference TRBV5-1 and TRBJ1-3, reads KAGVTQTPRYLIKTRGQQVTLSCSPISGHRSVSWYQQTPGQGLQFLFEYFSETQRNKGNFPGRFSGRQFSNSRSEMNVSTLELGDSALYLCASSLAGTAAGNTIYFGEGSWLTVV.

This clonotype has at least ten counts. The CDR3 sequence is CASSERAGAGEAFF. CDR3 DNA sequence: TGTGCCAGCAGTGAAAGAGCTGGGGCAGGGGAAGCTTTCTTT. The chain carries TRBV6-1 and TRBJ1-1; weak D call: TRBD1 (5 bases). The CDR3 spans 14 residues. CDR1 and CDR2 from the germline V gene are MNHNS and SASEGT. Trimming shortened V by 2 bases and J by 8 bases, and 15 bases separated the two germline ends.

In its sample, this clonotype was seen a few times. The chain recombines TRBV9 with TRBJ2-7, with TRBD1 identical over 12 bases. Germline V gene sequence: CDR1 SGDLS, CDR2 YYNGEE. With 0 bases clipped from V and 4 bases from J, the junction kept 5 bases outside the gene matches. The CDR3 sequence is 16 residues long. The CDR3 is CASSVGGQGAGYEQYF. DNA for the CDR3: TGTGCCAGCAGCGTAGGGGGACAGGGGGCTGGATACGAGCAGTACTTC. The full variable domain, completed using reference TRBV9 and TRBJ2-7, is DSGVTQTPKHLITATGQRVTLRCSPRSGDLSVYWYQQSLDQGLQFLIQYYNGEERAKGNILERFSAQQFPDLHSELNLSSLELGDSALYFCASSVGGQGAGYEQYFGPGTRLTVT.